This T cell receptor (beta chain) was found in a study of identical twins (dated by TCRdb to about 2016). Looking at the study overall: To test whether fetal clonotypes persist, this study deep-sequenced TCR alpha and beta repertoires from monozygotic twins, from unrelated adults of various ages, and from cord blood. Replicate twin experiments were performed at different times using different library preparation protocols to rule out contamination.

This clonotype was counted a single time. No antigen is known for it. Base quality data are lacking; no much larger clone is found one base away. A single read counts as weak evidence. General study outcomes and caveats: Fewer insertions were carried by abundant cord blood beta clonotypes; a weaker similar trend was observed in young adult naive repertoires, while no such trend was observed in memory repertoires. A weaker excess of twin sharing was found in beta out-of-frame sequences because the signal-to-noise ratio was lowered by fewer shared sequences. In monozygotic twins, recombination models systematically underestimated out-of-frame TCR alpha sharing, but the models matched the sharing seen between unrelated individuals. Zero-insertion analyses could be partly confounded by invariant T cells such as MAIT and iNKT, although diverse VJ usage argued against such confounding for most clonotypes. Because the same donors could not be followed over many years, the conclusions relied on cross-sectional statistical analysis. Out-of-frame TCR alpha sequences shared between twins showed an excess of low generation-probability sequences compared with coincidental sharing between unrelated individuals.

The germline V gene gives CDR1 as SGHDT and CDR2 as YYEEEE. Trimming at the junction amounts to 1 base on V and 4 bases on J, and the germline ends lie 14 bases apart. From cysteine to phenylalanine, the CDR3 is 16 amino acids long. Just CDR3 DNA is preserved here, 48 bases in frame from base 1. Library prep was done by 5' RACE. TCRdb names Illumina HiSeq 2000 as the instrument used. Template switching introduced a universal primer binding site; the final cDNA contained a unique molecular identifier, enabling accurate counting of TCR cDNA molecules. First-strand cDNA for TCR alpha and beta chains was synthesized from specific primers in the conserved constant-segment region. To control for contamination, each cDNA library was double barcoded with a SMART-Mk sample barcode plus Illumina barcodes. Two successive PCR steps introduced TruSeq adapter sequences along with Illumina sample barcodes. The TCR alpha and beta cDNA libraries were sequenced on the Illumina HiSeq platform using custom primers. Processing in the source paper ran as follows. MiGEC was used to process raw reads and extract unique molecular identifiers, and MiXCR was used to find CDR3 positions. Recombination models were inferred per individual with the repgenHMM and IGoR tools using an EM algorithm. The tcR package in R was used for shared clonotype analysis, with sharing normalized by the product of cloneset sizes. To study raw recombination without the effects of thymic and clonal selection, out-of-frame nonproductive sequences were analyzed. TCRdb cleaned the public reads at Q25 with fastp, built clones with MiXCR and kept in-frame beta chains. A single entry per CDR3 protein holds the most common genes and DNA from its merged rows. The V and J calls, along with clone size, are taken from TCRdb and not from the paper's own processing. The sample table holds a few hundred thousand distinct CDR3 sequences, of which around 8.3% were seen once. The top ten clones comprise about 3% of the sample.

Only healthy Caucasian donors were included. Three pairs of female monozygotic twins, all aged about 18 to 29 years, were included in the twin cohort. Positive isolation kits from Invitrogen were used to isolate the CD4+ and CD8+ T cell populations. These same data were also listed under a study on yellow fever vaccine responses in identical twins. Per the second study: According to the authors, in identical twins the way T cells responded to vaccination appeared partly convergent and partly personalized. In identical twins, the study followed T cell clones that responded to the vaccine with precision.

Sequenced input: CD8+ T cells sorted from blood. This TCR came from a woman aged 18-29 years in good health. The chain joins TRBV5-6 to TRBJ2-2; TRBD1 might be the D gene, on 5 matching bases. The nucleotide sequence is TGTGCCAGCAGCTTGATTGGGCAGGGCTTCACCGGGGAGCTGTTTTTT. This gives the protein CASSLIGQGFTGELFF.